This T cell receptor beta chain was identified in a study of vaccination effects on CD4 cells after COVID-19. The CDR3 sequence is 15 residues long. Remarks on this clone: Its antigen is currently unknown.

Sequencing in the ViraFEST assay came after antigen-specific CD4+ T cells had been expanded with viral peptide pools, which were used to stimulate PBMC. Cultured cells yielded isolated CD4+ T cells after more than nine days. Vaccine recipients lacked prior SARS-CoV-2 infection and had negative nucleocapsid antibodies. The repertoire was sequenced with immunoSEQ multiplex PCR; TCRdb's copy has only in-frame clones and lacks some. Seen here are 50,000 to 60,000 clones, roughly 70% observed once, and the top ten hold around 20%. Here the sequenced sample was CD4+ T cells from PBMCs cultured with SARS-CoV-2 spike peptides, taken before COVID-19 vaccination. The rearrangement uses TRBV21-1 and TRBJ2-4; TRBD1, the table's D call, was not compared with the DNA. TRBV21-1 is given as a pseudogene. This clonotype was obtained from a human donor who received a COVID-19 vaccine. The CDR3, as DNA: TGTGCCAGCAGCTTGGAACAGGCAGCCAAAAACATTCAGTACTTC. It encodes CASSLEQAAKNIQYF.